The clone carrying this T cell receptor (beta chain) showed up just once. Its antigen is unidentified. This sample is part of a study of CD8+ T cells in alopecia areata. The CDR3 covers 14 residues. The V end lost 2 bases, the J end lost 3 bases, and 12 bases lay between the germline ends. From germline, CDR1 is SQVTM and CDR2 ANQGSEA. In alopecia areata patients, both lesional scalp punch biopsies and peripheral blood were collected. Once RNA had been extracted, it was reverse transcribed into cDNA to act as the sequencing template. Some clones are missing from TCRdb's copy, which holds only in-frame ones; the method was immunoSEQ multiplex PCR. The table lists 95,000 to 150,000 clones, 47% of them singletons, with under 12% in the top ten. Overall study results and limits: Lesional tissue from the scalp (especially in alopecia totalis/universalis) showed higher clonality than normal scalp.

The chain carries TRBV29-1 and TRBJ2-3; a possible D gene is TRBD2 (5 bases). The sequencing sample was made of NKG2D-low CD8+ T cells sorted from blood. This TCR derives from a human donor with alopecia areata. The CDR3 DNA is TGCAGCGTTGAAATACTACGGGAAACAGATACGCAGTATTTT. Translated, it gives CSVEILRETDTQYF.